The next 3 T cell receptor beta chains were all read from a single sample in a study of blood T cell repertoires in COVID-19. Only in-frame clones appear in the TCRdb table, and some are missing; sequencing was by immunoSEQ multiplex PCR. Of tens of thousands of clones listed, 75% to 90% are singletons. What was sequenced was peripheral blood. Receptor source: a woman in her 70s with acute or convalescent COVID-19.

This clone was picked up a small number of times. The V and J genes are TRBV10-3 and TRBJ1-3; 7 bases fit TRBD1. CDR3 length equals 14 residues. The J segment lost 0 bases and the V segment lost 7 bases, leaving 3 bases of the junction unmatched. Germline CDR1 ENHRY, CDR2 SYGVKD. The DNA of the CDR3 is TGTGCCATCAAAGGGACAGACTCTGGAAACACCATATATTTT. Protein: CAIKGTDSGNTIYF.

This chain joins TRBV6-1 and TRBJ1-5; no definite D call. Germline loops: CDR1 MNHNS, CDR2 SASEGT. With 5 bases removed from V and 1 base from J, the gap between germline ends came to 3 bases. The CDR3 has 12 residues. The CDR3 region has the DNA TGTGCCAGCAGTCTCAGCAATCAGCCCCAGCATTTT. It translates to CASSLSNQPQHF.

The chain has TRBV4-2 and TRBJ1-2, with 7 bases that match TRBD1. With V trimmed by 2 bases and J by 4 bases, 10 bases remained unmatched. Germline CDR1 and CDR2: LGHNA and YNFKEQ. CDR3 size: 16 residues. CDR3 nucleotide sequence: TGTGCCAGCAGCCAAAACGCCGACAGGGCTCTCTATGGCTACACCTTC. Protein product: CASSQNADRALYGYTF.